This entry is about one T cell receptor (beta chain). What it binds is unknown. Trimming shortened V by 3 bases and J by 1 base, and 9 bases separated the two germline ends. CDR3 length: 14 amino acids. Germline loops: CDR1 SGHAT, CDR2 FQNNGV. Treatment noted: approximately 9-day PBMC culture with coronavirus spike peptide pools or control peptides (ViraFEST assay). These data originate in a study of vaccination and CD4 T cells after COVID-19. General study results and limits: The researchers studied relatively few convalescent patients and omitted early post-infection timepoints. Clonotypes reactive to SARS-CoV-2 had a median that went up from about 20 to 38, but not significantly.

An Oncomine TCR Beta short-read assay was used to sequence the DNA from cultured CD4+ T cells. TCRdb passed the PCR reads through MiXCR, listing each CDR3 protein once. The table lists approximately 3,200 distinct CDR3 sequences, approximately 80% of them singletons, with roughly 28% in the top ten. This clonotype originated in a human donor who had recovered from COVID-19. The material sequenced was CD4+ T cells from blood, cultured in vitro. The gene calls are TRBV11-2 and TRBJ1-1, with a possible D match to TRBD1 (5 bases). The CDR3 nucleotides read TGTGCCAGCAGCTTTTGGGGGGAGAACACTGAAGCTTTCTTT. This sequence encodes CASSFWGENTEAFF.